A single sample gave rise to the 7 T cell receptor beta chains below, sequenced in a study of T-cell reconstitution after alpha-beta-depleted transplantation in children. The library targeted TCRbeta and was prepared with unique molecular identifiers. Each CDR3 protein is one row after TCRdb ran MiXCR on the PCR reads. The sample lists around 450,000 distinct CDR3 sequences, roughly two fifths seen once, with approximately 25% in the top ten. The material sequenced was PBMCs, taken before TCRalphabeta/CD19-depleted stem cell transplant. These receptors all stem from a girl aged 2 to 9 with aplastic anemia, due to receive a stem cell transplant.

This chain joins TRBV5-1 and TRBJ2-2; TRBD1 aligns across 7 bases. V lost 0 bases to trimming and J lost 4 bases; unmatched junction nucleotides: 9. The germline V gene encodes CDR1 SGHRS and CDR2 YFSETQ. This CDR3 comprises 17 residues. The CDR3 reads CASSLAGGQRVTGELFF. CDR3 DNA sequence: TGCGCCAGCAGCTTGGCTGGGGGACAGCGTGTCACCGGGGAGCTGTTTTTT. Supplemented by reference TRBV5-1 and TRBJ2-2, the full variable domain reads KAGVTQTPRYLIKTRGQQVTLSCSPISGHRSVSWYQQTPGQGLQFLFEYFSETQRNKGNFPGRFSGRQFSNSRSEMNVSTLELGDSALYLCASSLAGGQRVTGELFFGEGSRLTVL.

This chain connects TRBV21-1 to TRBJ1-4. TRBV21-1 has pseudogene status. The CDR3 is made up of 17 amino acids. CDR3 sequence reads: CASNSQQYVAPNEKLFF. The CDR3, as DNA: TGTGCCAGCAACAGCCAACAATACGTGGCTCCTAATGAAAAACTGTTTTTT.

This clonotype appeared a few times. The chain uses TRBV7-9 and TRBJ1-2; D call uncertain. V was clipped by 3 bases and J by 0 bases, with 11 bases between them. CDR1 SEHNR and CDR2 FQNEAQ come from the germline V gene (reference sequence). The CDR3 sequence is 15 residues long. The CDR3, as DNA: TGTGCCAGCAGCTTGGCTCCGACGGCTAACTATGGCTACACCTTC. Amino acids: CASSLAPTANYGYTF.

The table lists this clonotype with many counts. This chain uses TRBV20-1 with TRBJ2-5, with D perhaps TRBD1 (5 bases). The CDR3 consists of 11 residues. V lost 7 bases, J lost 4 bases, and 10 bases lay in between. Germline assignment: CDR1 DFQATT and CDR2 SNEGSKA (reference sequence). CDR3 loop: CSVKTAETQYF. The CDR3 DNA follows: TGCAGTGTCAAGACAGCAGAGACCCAGTACTTC.

The chain uses TRBV5-5 and TRBJ2-5, with 10 nucleotides matching TRBD1. Germline trimming cut 4 bases from V and 3 bases from J; bases unmatched to any gene: 6. The CDR3 consists of 15 residues. CDR1 and CDR2 from the germline V gene are SGHKS and YYEKEE (reference sequence). CDR3 DNA: TGTGCCAGCAGCCATACGGACAGGGGGGAAGAGACCCAGTACTTC. Amino acids: CASSHTDRGEETQYF.

In this sample, this clonotype turned up many times. V gene TRBV6-5 combines with J gene TRBJ1-2; tentative D call: TRBD1 (5 bases). CDR1 and CDR2 from the germline V gene are MNHEY and SVGAGI. V lost 4 bases and J lost 1, with 13 bases in between. The CDR3 is 15 amino acids. For the CDR3, the DNA is TGTGCCAGCAGTTCGCCGGGGGAGGGTAACTATGGCTACACCTTC. It yields the protein CASSSPGEGNYGYTF.

This clonotype was recorded at least ten times. The rearrangement joins TRBV10-3 to TRBJ2-7; 8 bases are shared with TRBD1. The germline gives CDR1 ENHRY, CDR2 SYGVKD. The V gene end was trimmed by 9 bases and the J gene end by 5 bases; junction bases not matched to a gene: 9. The CDR3 is 13 amino acids. The CDR3 reads CAISWTGLDEQYF. CDR3 in DNA: TGTGCCATTAGTTGGACAGGGCTGGACGAGCAGTACTTC.